This TCR beta chain was captured by sequencing in a study of regulatory T cells in long-lasting Graves disease. General study points: TRBV28, TRBJ1-2 and TRBJ2-5 emerged as the favored segments in persistent disease. Accuracy may have been reduced by the small sample size.

Germline V gene data show CDR1 as MGHRA and CDR2 as YSYEKL. This CDR3 contains 16 residues. The V gene end was trimmed by 1 base and the J gene end by 8 bases; junction bases not matched to a gene: 13. Time point of the sample: newly diagnosed GD, antithyroid drugs for less than 3 months. Extracted PBMC RNA gave rise to the TCR library. Note on this clonotype: Antigen unknown.

Libraries of TCR beta came from iRepertoire HTBI primers plus Arm-PCR of CDR3 regions. From the multiplex PCR reads, TCRdb called clonotypes with MiXCR, one entry per CDR3 protein. The sample has about 210,000 distinct CDR3 sequences, approximately 18% seen once. The data also belong to a second study, concerning T cells in Graves' hyperthyroidism and ophthalmopathy. From that report: The definition of stable Graves' hyperthyroidism was no ophthalmopathy progression within 18 months. Separation of ophthalmopathy from stable hyperthyroidism was achieved by a 13 V-J model.

The V and J genes are TRBV4-1 and TRBJ1-2, with TRBD1 identical over 7 bases. Sequenced here: peripheral blood mononuclear cells (PBMCs), sampled at new diagnosis, from a patient treated with antithyroid drugs. The sequence came from a woman between 25 and 40 years old with Graves disease. The CDR3 DNA is TGCGCCAGCAGCCAAGGGGAGCGACAGGGTTTTTTGGGCTACACCTTC. It encodes CASSQGERQGFLGYTF.